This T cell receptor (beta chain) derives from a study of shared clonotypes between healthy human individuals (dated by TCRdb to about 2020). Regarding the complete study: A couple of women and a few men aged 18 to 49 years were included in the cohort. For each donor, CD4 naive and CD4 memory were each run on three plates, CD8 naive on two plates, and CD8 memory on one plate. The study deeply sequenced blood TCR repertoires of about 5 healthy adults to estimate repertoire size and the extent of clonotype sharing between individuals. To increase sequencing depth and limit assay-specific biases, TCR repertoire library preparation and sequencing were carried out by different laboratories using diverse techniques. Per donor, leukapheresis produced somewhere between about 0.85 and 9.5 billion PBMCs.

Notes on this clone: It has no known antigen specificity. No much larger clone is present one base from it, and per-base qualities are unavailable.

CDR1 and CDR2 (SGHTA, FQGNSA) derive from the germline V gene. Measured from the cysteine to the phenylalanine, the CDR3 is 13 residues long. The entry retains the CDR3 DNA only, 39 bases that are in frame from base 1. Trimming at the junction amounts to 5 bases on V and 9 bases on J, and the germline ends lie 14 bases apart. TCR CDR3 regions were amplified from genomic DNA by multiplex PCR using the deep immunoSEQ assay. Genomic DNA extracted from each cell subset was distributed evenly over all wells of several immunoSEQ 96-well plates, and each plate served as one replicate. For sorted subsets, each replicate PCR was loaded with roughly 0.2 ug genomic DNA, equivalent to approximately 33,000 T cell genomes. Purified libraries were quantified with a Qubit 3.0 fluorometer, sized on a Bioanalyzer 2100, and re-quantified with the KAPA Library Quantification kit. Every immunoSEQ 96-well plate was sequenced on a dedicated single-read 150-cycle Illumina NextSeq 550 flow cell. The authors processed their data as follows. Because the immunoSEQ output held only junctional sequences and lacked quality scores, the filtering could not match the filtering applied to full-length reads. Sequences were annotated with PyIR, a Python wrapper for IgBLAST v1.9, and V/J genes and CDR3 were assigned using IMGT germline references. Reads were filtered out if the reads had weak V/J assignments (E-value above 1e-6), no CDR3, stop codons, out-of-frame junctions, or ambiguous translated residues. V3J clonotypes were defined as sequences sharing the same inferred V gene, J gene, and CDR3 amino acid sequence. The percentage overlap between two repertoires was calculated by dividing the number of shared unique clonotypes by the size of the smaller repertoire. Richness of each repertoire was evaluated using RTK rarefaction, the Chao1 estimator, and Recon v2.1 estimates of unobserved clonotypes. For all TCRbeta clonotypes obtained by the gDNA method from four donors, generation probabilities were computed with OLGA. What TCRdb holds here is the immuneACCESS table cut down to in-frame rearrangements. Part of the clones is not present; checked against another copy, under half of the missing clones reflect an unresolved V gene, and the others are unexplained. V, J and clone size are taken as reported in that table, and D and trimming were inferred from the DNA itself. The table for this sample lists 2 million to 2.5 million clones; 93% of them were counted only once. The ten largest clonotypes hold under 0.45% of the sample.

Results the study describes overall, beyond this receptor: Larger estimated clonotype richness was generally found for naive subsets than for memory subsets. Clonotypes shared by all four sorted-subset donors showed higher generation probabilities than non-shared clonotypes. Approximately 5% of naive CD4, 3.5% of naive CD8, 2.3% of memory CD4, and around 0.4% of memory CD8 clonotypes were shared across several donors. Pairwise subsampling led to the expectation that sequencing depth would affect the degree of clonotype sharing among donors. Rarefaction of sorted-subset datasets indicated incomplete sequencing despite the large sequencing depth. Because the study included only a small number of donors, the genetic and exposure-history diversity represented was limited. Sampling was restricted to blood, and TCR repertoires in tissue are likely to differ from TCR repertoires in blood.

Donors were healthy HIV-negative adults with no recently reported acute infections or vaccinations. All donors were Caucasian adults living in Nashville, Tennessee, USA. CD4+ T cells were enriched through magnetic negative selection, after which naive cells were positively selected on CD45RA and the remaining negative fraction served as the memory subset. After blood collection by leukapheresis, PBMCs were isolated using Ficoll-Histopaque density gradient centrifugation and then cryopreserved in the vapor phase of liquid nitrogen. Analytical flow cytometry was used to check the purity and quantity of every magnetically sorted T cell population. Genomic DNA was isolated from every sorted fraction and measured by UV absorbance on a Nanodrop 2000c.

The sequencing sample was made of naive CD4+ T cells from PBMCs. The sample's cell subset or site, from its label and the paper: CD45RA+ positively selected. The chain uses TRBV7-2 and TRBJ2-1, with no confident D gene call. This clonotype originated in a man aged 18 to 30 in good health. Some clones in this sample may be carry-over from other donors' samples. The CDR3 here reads CASSPQGSTEQFF. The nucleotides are TGTGCCAGCAGCCCCCAAGGAAGCACTGAGCAGTTCTTC.